One sample yielded the 7 T cell receptor beta chains listed below, sequenced in a study of T cell repertoires in cytomegalovirus infection. TCRdb redid the calling of the reads with MiXCR, one entry per CDR3 protein. Of roughly 920,000 distinct CDR3 sequences listed, about a third were seen once; the top ten hold 13%. Which antigens these TCRs recognize remains unknown. The sample in question was cultured CD8+ T cells from PBMCs, obtained from culture after CMV antigen stimulation. The receptors originated from a human donor in good health (CMV status not recorded). Some clones in this sample may be carry-over from other donors' samples.

J is TRBJ2-7 and V is TRBV11-2; 7 bases are shared with TRBD1. The germline V gene encodes CDR1 SGHAT and CDR2 FQNNGV. CDR3 length: 16 residues. V dropped 3 bases and J dropped 3; count of bases not matched to a gene: 11. The CDR3 region is CASSLEGGQLNYEQYF. The CDR3 region has the DNA TGTGCCAGCAGCTTGGAAGGGGGACAGCTAAACTACGAGCAGTACTTC.

This clonotype came up a few times. The rearrangement joins TRBV28 to TRBJ2-5; maybe TRBD1 (5 bases). The germline V gene encodes CDR1 MDHEN and CDR2 SYDVKM. V lost 1 base to trimming and J lost 2 bases, with 17 bases between them. The CDR3 runs 17 residues. DNA of the CDR3: TGTGCCAGCAGTTTATCTCCGACAGAGTTCTTTCAAGAGACCCAGTACTTC. This sequence encodes CASSLSPTEFFQETQYF.

This clonotype was seen repeatedly, ten times or more. The genes are TRBV7-2 and TRBJ1-1; tentative D call: TRBD1 (6 bases). The V gene's germline CDR1 is SGHTA and CDR2 FQGNSA. This CDR3 has 16 residues. The germline V and J ends were trimmed by 6 bases and 3 bases, with 20 bases remaining between them. Here the CDR3 reads CASRLNRDIHDTEAFF. In DNA, the CDR3 is TGTGCCAGCAGGTTAAACCGGGACATCCACGACACTGAAGCTTTCTTT.

In DNA, the CDR3 is TGCGCCAGCAGCTCAACTAGCGGGGTCTTCGGGGAGCTGTTTTTT. This translates into CASSSTSGVFGELFF. V gene TRBV4-1 combines with J gene TRBJ2-2, with 10 bases aligning to TRBD2. The germline CDR1 and CDR2 sequences are MGHRA and YSYEKL. The CDR3 is 15 residues long. V lost 5 bases and J lost 7; bases outside the gene matches: 7.

This clonotype has a handful of counts. This sequence joins TRBV4-1 and TRBJ1-1, with 9 positions matching TRBD1. The CDR3 extends over 14 amino acids. Germline V gene lookup returns CDR1 MGHRA and CDR2 YSYEKL. The V gene end was trimmed by 3 bases and the J gene end by 4 bases; junction bases not matched to a gene: 3. The CDR3 DNA reads as TGCGCCAGCAGCCAGGACAGGGGCGCCACTGAAGCTTTCTTT. As protein: CASSQDRGATEAFF.

The chain has TRBV7-9 and TRBJ2-5; D may match TRBD1 or TRBD2 (5 bases each). The V end lost 4 bases, the J end lost 1 base, and 13 bases lay between the germline ends. The CDR3 totals 15 residues. CDR1 is SEHNR, CDR2 FQNEAQ, per germline (reference sequence). The CDR3 coding sequence is TGTGCCAGCAGCTCTTGGACGGGGCCCCAAGAGACCCAGTACTTC. It encodes CASSSWTGPQETQYF. Filled out from reference TRBV7-9 and TRBJ2-5, the complete variable domain reads DTGVSQNPRHKITKRGQNVTFRCDPISEHNRLYWYRQTLGQGPEFLTYFQNEAQLEKSRLLSDRFSAERPKGSFSTLEIQRTEQGDSAMYLCASSSWTGPQETQYFGPGTRLLVL.

The rearrangement uses TRBV29-1 and TRBJ1-2, with D hard to call. Germline CDR1 is SQVTM and CDR2 is ANQGSEA. The CDR3 has 11 amino acids. Trimming shortened V by 6 bases and J by 5 bases, and 10 bases separated the two germline ends. This CDR3 is CSVGYDYGYTF. In nucleotides, the CDR3 is TGCAGCGTCGGATACGATTATGGCTACACCTTC.